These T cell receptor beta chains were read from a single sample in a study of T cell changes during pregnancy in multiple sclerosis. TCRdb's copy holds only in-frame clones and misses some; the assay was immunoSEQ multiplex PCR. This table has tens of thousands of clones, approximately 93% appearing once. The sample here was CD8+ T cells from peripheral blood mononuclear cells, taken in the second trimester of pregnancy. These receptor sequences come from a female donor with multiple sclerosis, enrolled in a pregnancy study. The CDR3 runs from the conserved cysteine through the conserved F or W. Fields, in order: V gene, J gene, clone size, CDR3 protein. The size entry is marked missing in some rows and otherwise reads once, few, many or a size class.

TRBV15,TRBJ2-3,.,CATSRGQSTDTQYF
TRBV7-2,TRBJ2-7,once,CASSFIGTVTYEQYF
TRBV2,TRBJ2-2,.,CASVNGITNTGELFF
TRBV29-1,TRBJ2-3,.,CSVDLGLPTDTQYF
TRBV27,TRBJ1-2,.,CASTSQGPGQVGPYGYTF
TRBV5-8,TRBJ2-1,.,CASSLAGYGSYNEQFF
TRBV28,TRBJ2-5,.,CASSKGTAYQETQYF
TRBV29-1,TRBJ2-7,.,CSVGRLAGDYEQYF
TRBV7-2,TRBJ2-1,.,CASSKPGLVNEQFF
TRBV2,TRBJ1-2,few,CASNNQGMNYGYTF
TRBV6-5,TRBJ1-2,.,CASIPRTGSRDGYTF
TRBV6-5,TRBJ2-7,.,CASSYSGTASYEQYF
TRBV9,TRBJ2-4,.,CASSFLAGGAKNIQYF
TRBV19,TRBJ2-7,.,CASSPGQVSYEQYF
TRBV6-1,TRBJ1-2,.,CASSERQGLRGYTF
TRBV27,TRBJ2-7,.,CASSLAGIFYEQYF
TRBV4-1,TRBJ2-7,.,CASSLDRAGYEQYF
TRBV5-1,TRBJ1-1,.,CASSHTPSDYTEAFF
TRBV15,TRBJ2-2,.,CATAGGMKAGELFF
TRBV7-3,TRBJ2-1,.,CASSPGLAGGLYNEQFF
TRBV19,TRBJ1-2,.,CASSTHRGHSGYTF
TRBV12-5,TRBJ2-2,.,CASGLAGSHTGELFF
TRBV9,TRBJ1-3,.,CASSARASGNTIYF
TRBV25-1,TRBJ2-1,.,CASGEGLAGYNEQFF
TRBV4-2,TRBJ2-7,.,CASSQDWALAGGPNEQYF
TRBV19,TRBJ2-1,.,CASSSGGEYNEQFF
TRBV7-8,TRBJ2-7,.,CASSLFAEAKEQYF
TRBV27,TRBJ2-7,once,CASSFTGQAYEQYF
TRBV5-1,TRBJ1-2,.,CASSPGTGGGYGYTF
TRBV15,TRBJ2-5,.,CATSRDDRGSFQETQYF
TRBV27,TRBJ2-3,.,CASSLRGTDTQYF
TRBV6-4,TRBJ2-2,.,CASSDLGGELFF
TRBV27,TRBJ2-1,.,CASSLNLLGSSYNEQFF
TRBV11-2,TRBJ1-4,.,CASSFINNEKLFF